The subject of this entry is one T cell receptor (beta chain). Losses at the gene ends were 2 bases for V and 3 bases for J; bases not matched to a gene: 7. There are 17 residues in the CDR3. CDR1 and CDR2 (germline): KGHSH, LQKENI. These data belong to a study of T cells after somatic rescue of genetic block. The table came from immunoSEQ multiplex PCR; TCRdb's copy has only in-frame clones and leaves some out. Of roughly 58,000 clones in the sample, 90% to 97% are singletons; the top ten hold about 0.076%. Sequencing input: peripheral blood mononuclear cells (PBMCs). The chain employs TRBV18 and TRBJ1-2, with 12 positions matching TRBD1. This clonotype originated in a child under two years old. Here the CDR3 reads CASSPTGTGGAYYGYTF. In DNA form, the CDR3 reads TGTGCCAGCTCACCAACGGGGACAGGGGGCGCTTACTATGGCTACACCTTC.